The clone carrying this T cell receptor beta chain came up many times. Each CDR3 protein gets one entry after TCRdb re-called the RACE reads with MiXCR. The sample lists a few hundred thousand distinct CDR3 sequences, 4.5% to 7% occurring once. This entry comes from a study of human T cells and chemical hapten exposure. Time point given: pre-sensitization, week 0. Treatment here: therapeutic diphenylcyclopropenone sensitization with weekly scalp DPC. This CDR3 region has 17 residues. The germline V gene has CDR1 MNHEY and CDR2 SVGEGT. After removal of 8 bases from V and 2 bases from J, the junction contained 12 bases not matched to a gene.

V usage is TRBV6-2 or TRBV6-3 and J usage is TRBJ2-6, with 7 bases matching TRBD2. This TCR came from a young woman with alopecia areata. Some clones in this sample may be carry-over from other donors' samples. The specimen was whole blood, collected in connection with sensitization to the hapten diphenylcyclopropenone (DPC). This chain's CDR3 is CASGSRGRETGANVLTF. Here the CDR3 DNA reads TGTGCCAGCGGCTCGAGAGGGCGGGAGACTGGGGCCAACGTCCTGACTTTC.